This T cell receptor (beta chain) was recorded in a study of blood T cell repertoires in COVID-19. Study at large: From T cells, B-cell-depleted T cells, or PBMCs came the material, which was cDNA or gDNA.

Authors' methods: Amplification of reference gene primers provided the estimated nucleated cell counts. Data came from immunoSEQ multiplex PCR; TCRdb stores just in-frame clones and leaves some out. The DNA gave D and trimming, while V, J and clone size come from that table. The sample lists more than 65,000 clones, 70% to 85% seen once, with under 40% in the top ten. In its sample, this clone was seen once. The sequencing sample was made of peripheral blood. This TCR was recovered from a woman in her seventies with acute or convalescent COVID-19.

DNA for the CDR3: TGTGCCAGCTGTTCCGGCGGTGGGAATTCACCCCTCCACTTT. It translates to CASCSGGGNSPLHF. The J gene is TRBJ1-6, the V gene TRBV2, with no clear D. Germline V gene lookup returns CDR1 SNHLY and CDR2 FYNNEI. This CDR3 comprises 14 residues. Trimming stripped 8 bases from V and 7 bases from J, with 15 bases between. Looking up the rest from reference TRBV2 and TRBJ1-6 gives the full variable domain: EPEVTQTPSHQVTQMGQEVILRCVPISNHLYFYWYRQILGQKVEFLVSFYNNEISEKSEIFDDQFSVERPDGSNFTLKIRSTKLEDSAMYFCASCSGGGNSPLHFGNGTRLTVT.